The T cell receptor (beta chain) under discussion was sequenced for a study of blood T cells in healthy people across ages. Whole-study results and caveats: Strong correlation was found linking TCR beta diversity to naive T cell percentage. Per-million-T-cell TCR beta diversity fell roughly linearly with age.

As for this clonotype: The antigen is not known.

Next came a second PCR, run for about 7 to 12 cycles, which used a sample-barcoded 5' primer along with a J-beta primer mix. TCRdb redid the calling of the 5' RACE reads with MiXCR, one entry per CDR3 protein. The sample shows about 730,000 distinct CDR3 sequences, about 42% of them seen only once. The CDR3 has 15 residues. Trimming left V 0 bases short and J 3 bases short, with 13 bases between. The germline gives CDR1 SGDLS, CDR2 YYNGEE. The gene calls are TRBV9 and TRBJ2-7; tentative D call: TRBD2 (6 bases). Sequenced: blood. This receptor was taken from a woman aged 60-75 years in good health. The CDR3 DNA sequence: TGTGCCAGCAGCGTAGATGGGACTCGGTTCTACGAGCAGTACTTC. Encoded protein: CASSVDGTRFYEQYF.